The 8 T cell receptor beta chains below come from one sample, sequenced in a study of early T cells in non-severe SARS-CoV-2 infection (dated by TCRdb to about 2021). Libraries were constructed by 5' RACE. Sequencing relied on a NextSeq 500. The public reads were reprocessed in TCRdb via fastp at Q25 and MiXCR, keeping in-frame beta chains. Rows are unified per CDR3 protein, each entry keeping the most common DNA and genes. The sample yields roughly 68,000 distinct CDR3 sequences; less than 5.5% were counted once. The ten largest make up around 5% of the sample. Material: whole blood. Every receptor here comes from an adult who was a healthcare worker with PCR-confirmed SARS-CoV-2 infection or an uninfected control (not recorded which).

The rearrangement joins TRBV25-1 to TRBJ2-5; D gene ambiguous. This CDR3 has 13 amino acids. V dropped 2 bases and J dropped 3 bases, with 7 bases sitting between them. Germline-derived CDR1 and CDR2 are MGHDK and SYGVNS. The CDR3 DNA reads TGTGCCAGCAGTGAAGTGGGAAAAGAGACCCAGTACTTC. Amino acids: CASSEVGKETQYF.

The chain uses TRBV14 and TRBJ2-3; 8 bases align to TRBD1. Trimming removed 4 bases from V and 4 bases from J; junction bases left unmatched: 1. The germline V gene has CDR1 SGHDN and CDR2 FVKESK. The CDR3 has 13 amino acids. The CDR3 DNA reads TGTGCCAGCAGCCGGACAGGGTCAGATACGCAGTATTTT. The encoded protein is CASSRTGSDTQYF.

The table lists this clonotype with many counts. The V call is TRBV12-3 or TRBV12-4, the J call TRBJ2-1, with 9 bases fitting TRBD1. This CDR3 comprises 14 residues. J was trimmed by 8 bases and V by 7 bases; bases with no gene match: 9. The DNA of the CDR3 is TGTGCCAGCAATCCCGGGACAGGGCGGCATGAGCAGTTCTTC. This codes for CASNPGTGRHEQFF.

The J gene is TRBJ2-3, the V gene TRBV7-8, with TRBD2 identical over 15 bases. The CDR3 extends over 17 amino acids. Germline V gene sequence: CDR1 SGHVS, CDR2 FQNEAQ. The V and J ends lost 5 bases and 1 base, in that order; junction bases with no gene match: 4. The CDR3 nucleotides are TGTGCCAGCAGCCGGACTAGCGGGGGGGCCGGCACAGATACGCAGTATTTT. This gives the protein CASSRTSGGAGTDTQYF.

This clonotype was counted ten times or more. A junction end diverges from the germline sequence, so it may reflect a read error. The CDR3 here is CASSLAGTEAFF. CDR3 DNA sequence: TGTGCCAGCAGCCTAGCGGGGACTGAAGCTTTCTTT. The genes are TRBV7-2 and TRBJ1-1; D is unclear. CDR3 length: 12 amino acids. Germline V gives CDR1 SGHTA, CDR2 FQGNSA.

This clonotype was counted at least ten times. The chain is built from TRBV12-3 or TRBV12-4 and TRBJ1-1; 7 positions match TRBD1. The CDR3 is 14 amino acids. Germline trimming cut 2 bases from V and 3 bases from J; bases unmatched to any gene: 3. The CDR3 DNA reads TGTGCCAGCAGTTTATATACAGGGGACACTGAAGCTTTCTTT. Amino acid sequence: CASSLYTGDTEAFF.

This clonotype has at least ten counts. The chain recombines TRBV29-1 with TRBJ2-5; 9 bases are shared with TRBD1. The J segment lost 3 bases and the V segment lost 7 bases, leaving 6 bases of the junction unmatched. CDR1 SQVTM and CDR2 ANQGSEA come from the germline V gene. The CDR3 runs to 13 residues. The CDR3 sequence: CSGADRGEETQYF. Written as DNA, the CDR3 is TGCAGCGGTGCGGACAGGGGCGAAGAGACCCAGTACTTC.

This clonotype was counted only a few times. V and J are TRBV30 and TRBJ1-1; unclear D gene. Germline CDR1 and CDR2: GTSNPN and SVGIG (reference sequence). The CDR3 sequence is 13 residues long. V shed 4 bases and J shed 5 bases, with 14 bases lying between them. The CDR3 nucleotides read TGTGCCTGGAATATCCCCCCGAGGACTGAAGCTTTCTTT. This codes for CAWNIPPRTEAFF.